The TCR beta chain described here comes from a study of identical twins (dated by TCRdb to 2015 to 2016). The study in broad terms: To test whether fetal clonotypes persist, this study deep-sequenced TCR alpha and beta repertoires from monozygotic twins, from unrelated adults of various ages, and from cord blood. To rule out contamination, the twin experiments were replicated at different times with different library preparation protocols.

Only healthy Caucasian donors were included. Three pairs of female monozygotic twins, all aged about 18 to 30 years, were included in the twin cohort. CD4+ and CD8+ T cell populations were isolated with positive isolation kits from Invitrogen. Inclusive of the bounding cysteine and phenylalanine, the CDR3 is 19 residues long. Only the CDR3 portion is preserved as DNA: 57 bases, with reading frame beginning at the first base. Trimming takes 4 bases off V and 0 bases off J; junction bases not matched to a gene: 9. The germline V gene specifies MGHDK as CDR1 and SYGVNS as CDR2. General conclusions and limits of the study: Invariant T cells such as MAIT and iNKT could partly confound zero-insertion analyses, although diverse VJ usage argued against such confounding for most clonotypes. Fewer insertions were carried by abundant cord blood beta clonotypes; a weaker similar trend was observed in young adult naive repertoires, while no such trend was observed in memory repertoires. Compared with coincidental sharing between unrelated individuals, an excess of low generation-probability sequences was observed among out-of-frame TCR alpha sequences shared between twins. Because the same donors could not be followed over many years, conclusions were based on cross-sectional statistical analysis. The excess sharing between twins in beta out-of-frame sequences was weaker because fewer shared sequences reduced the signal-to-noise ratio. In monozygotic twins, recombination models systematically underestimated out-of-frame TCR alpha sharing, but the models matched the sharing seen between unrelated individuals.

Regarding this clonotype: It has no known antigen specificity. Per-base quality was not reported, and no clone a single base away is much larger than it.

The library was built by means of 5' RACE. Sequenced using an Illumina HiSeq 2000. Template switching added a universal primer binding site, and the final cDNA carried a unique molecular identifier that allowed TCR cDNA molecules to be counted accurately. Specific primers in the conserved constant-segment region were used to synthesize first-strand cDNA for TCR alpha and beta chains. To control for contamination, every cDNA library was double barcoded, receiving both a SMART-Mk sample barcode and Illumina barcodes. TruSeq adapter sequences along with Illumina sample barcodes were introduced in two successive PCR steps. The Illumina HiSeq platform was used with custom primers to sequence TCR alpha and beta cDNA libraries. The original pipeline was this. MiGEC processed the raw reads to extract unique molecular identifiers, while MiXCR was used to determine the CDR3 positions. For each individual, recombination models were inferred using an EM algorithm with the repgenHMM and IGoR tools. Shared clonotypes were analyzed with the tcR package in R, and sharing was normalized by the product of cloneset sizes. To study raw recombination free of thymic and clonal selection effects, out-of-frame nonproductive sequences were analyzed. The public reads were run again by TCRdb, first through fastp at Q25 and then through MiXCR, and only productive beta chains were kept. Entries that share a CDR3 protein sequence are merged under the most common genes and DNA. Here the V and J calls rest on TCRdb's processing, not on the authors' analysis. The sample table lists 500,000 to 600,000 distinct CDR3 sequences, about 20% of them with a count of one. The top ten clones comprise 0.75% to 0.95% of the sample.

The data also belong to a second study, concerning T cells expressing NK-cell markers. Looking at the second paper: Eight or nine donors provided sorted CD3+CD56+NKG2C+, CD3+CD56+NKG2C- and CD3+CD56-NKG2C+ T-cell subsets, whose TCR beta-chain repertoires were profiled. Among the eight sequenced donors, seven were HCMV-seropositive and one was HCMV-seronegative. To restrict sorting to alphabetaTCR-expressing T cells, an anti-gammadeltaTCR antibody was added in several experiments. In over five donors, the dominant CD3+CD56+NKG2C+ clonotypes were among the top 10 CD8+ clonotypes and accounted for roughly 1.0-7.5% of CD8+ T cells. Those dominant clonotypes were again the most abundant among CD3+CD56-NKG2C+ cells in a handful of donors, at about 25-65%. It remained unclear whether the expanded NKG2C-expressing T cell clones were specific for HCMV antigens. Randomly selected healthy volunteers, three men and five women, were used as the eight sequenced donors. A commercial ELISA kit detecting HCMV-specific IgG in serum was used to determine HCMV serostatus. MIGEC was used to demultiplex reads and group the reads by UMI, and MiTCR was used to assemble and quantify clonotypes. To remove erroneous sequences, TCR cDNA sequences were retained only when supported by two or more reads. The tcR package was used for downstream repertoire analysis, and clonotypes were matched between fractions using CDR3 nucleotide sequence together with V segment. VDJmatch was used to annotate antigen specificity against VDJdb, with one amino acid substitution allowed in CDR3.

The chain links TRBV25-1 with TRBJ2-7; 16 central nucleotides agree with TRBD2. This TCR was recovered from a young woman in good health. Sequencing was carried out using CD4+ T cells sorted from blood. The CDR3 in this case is CASSVSRGLAGGSSYEQYF. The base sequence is TGTGCCAGCAGTGTAAGTAGGGGACTAGCGGGAGGGTCCTCCTACGAGCAGTACTTC.